The next 6 T cell receptor beta chains were all read from a single sample in a study of T cell repertoires in cytomegalovirus infection. TCRdb used MiXCR to reprocess the reads, holding one entry per CDR3 protein. The sample records approximately 300,000 distinct CDR3 sequences, roughly 25% being singletons. These TCRs' antigens remain unknown. Source: cultured PBMCs, taken from culture after CMV antigen stimulation. Receptor source: a human donor in good health (CMV status not recorded). Some clones in this sample may be carry-over from other donors' samples.

There are many counts of this clonotype. CDR3 in DNA: TGTGCCACCTTCTCAGCCGACAGGGGAGGGACCGGGGAGCTGTTTTTT. This encodes CATFSADRGGTGELFF. The V and J genes are TRBV19 and TRBJ2-2; weak D call: TRBD1 (8 bases). This CDR3 spans 16 amino acids. Germline CDR1 LNHDA, CDR2 SQIVND (reference sequence). Trimming cost V 10 bases and J 5 bases, with 23 bases left between them.

The rearrangement joins TRBV7-9 to TRBJ2-2; 7 nucleotides align to TRBD1. The germline CDR1 and CDR2 sequences are SEHNR and FQNEAQ (reference sequence). V trimming: 6 bases; J trimming: 2 bases; junction bases outside the gene matches: 6. There are 15 residues in the CDR3. CDR3 nucleotides: TGTGCCAGCAGGGGACAGACAGAAAACACCGGGGAGCTGTTTTTT. Its protein product is CASRGQTENTGELFF.

This clonotype was seen ten or more times. The chain joins TRBV7-2 to TRBJ2-5; TRBD2 matches 12 bases. From germline, CDR1 is SGHTA and CDR2 FQGNSA. CDR3 length: 16 amino acids. With 3 bases clipped from V and 1 base from J, the junction kept 3 bases outside the gene matches. Here the CDR3 DNA reads TGTGCCAGCAGCTTTCGGACTAGCGGGACCCAAGAGACCCAGTACTTC. As protein: CASSFRTSGTQETQYF.

The sample holds a few counts of this clonotype. The chain carries TRBV19 and TRBJ1-2, with D possibly matching TRBD1 (6 bases). The CDR3 covers 13 residues. Trimming removed 6 bases from V and 1 base from J, with 9 bases in between. In germline, CDR1 is LNHDA, CDR2 SQIVND (reference sequence). The CDR3: CASRTDSNYGYTF. As DNA, the CDR3 is TGTGCCAGTAGAACGGACAGTAACTATGGCTACACCTTC.

The chain uses TRBV29-1 and TRBJ2-7; D remains ambiguous. The CDR3 loop spans 12 amino acids. The germline V and J ends were trimmed by 7 bases and 3 bases, with 13 bases remaining between them. The germline V gene encodes CDR1 SQVTM and CDR2 ANQGSEA. The CDR3 reads CSARVRFYEQYF. CDR3 DNA sequence: TGCAGCGCCCGGGTCCGATTCTACGAGCAGTACTTC.

This clonotype was observed many times. Here the CDR3 DNA reads TGTGCCACACTGGCGGACGGCGAACATCAGCCCCAGCATTTT. Amino acid sequence: CATLADGEHQPQHF. This chain links TRBV10-3 with TRBJ1-5, with D unclear. Per germline, CDR1 ENHRY and CDR2 SYGVKD. The V and J ends lost 10 bases and 5 bases respectively, with 18 bases between them. The CDR3 covers 14 residues.